Below are 32 T cell receptor beta chains sequenced from a single sample in a study of blood T cells in healthy people across ages. For the second PCR, which ran for about 7 to 11 cycles, a sample-barcoded 5' primer and a J-beta primer mix were used. Each CDR3 protein gets one entry after TCRdb re-called the 5' RACE reads with MiXCR. The sample lists over 1,500,000 distinct CDR3 sequences; about two fifths were seen once. The sequencing input was blood. All receptors derive from a human donor in good health.

This clonotype was detected a few times. The J gene is TRBJ2-7, the V gene TRBV10-3, with 8 nucleotides matching TRBD1. This CDR3 contains 13 residues. Germline V lookup: CDR1 ENHRY, CDR2 SYGVKD. Trimming cost V 6 bases and J 0 bases; bases outside gene matches: 1. CDR3 sequence: CAIRTGASYEQYF. The CDR3 nucleotides read TGTGCCATCAGGACAGGGGCCTCCTACGAGCAGTACTTC.

This clonotype was seen more than once but under ten times. This sequence joins TRBV12-3 or TRBV12-4 and TRBJ2-1; 9 bases map to TRBD2. The CDR3 extends over 20 amino acids. Trimming removed 3 bases from V and 6 bases from J; junction bases left unmatched: 21. The chain's CDR3 is CASSFGVENFLAGSFNEQFF. DNA for the CDR3: TGTGCCAGCAGTTTTGGGGTTGAGAATTTTCTAGCGGGGAGTTTCAATGAGCAGTTCTTC.

This clonotype turned up a few times. The V gene is TRBV27, the J gene TRBJ1-2; no definite D call. Germline lookup yields CDR1 MNHEY and CDR2 SMNVEV (reference sequence). The germline V and J ends were trimmed by 5 bases and 2 bases, with 9 bases remaining between them. This CDR3 is 13 amino acids long. The CDR3 DNA is TGTGCCAGCAGTGCCACCCACAACTATGGCTACACCTTC. Protein: CASSATHNYGYTF.

The V call is TRBV29-1, the J call TRBJ1-1; D may be TRBD1 (5 bases). Trimming pared 4 bases from V and 0 bases from J, leaving 12 bases between. This CDR3 spans 14 amino acids. CDR1 and CDR2 (germline): SQVTM, ANQGSEA. Here the CDR3 reads CSVGRGSMNTEAFF. CDR3 sequence (DNA): TGCAGCGTTGGGAGGGGCAGCATGAACACTGAAGCTTTCTTT.

V and J are TRBV10-3 and TRBJ2-1; D not resolved. V lost 2 bases and J 9 bases, leaving 8 bases between the germline ends. The CDR3 runs 12 residues. Germline V gene lookup returns CDR1 ENHRY and CDR2 SYGVKD. The CDR3 is CAISEGLGEQFF. The CDR3 coding sequence is TGTGCCATCAGTGAGGGGCTGGGTGAGCAGTTCTTC.

This clonotype was seen a handful of times. The V and J genes are TRBV6-1 and TRBJ2-5; 8 nucleotides line up with TRBD1. CDR3 size: 13 residues. The ends lost 6 bases at V and 3 bases at J; junction bases unmatched: 3. Germline V lookup: CDR1 MNHNS, CDR2 SASEGT. In DNA, the CDR3 is TGTGCCAGCAGGGTGACAGGGGAAGAGACCCAGTACTTC. Residues: CASRVTGEETQYF.

CDR3 sequence reads: CASSSRLAGDYEQYF. DNA of the CDR3: TGTGCCAGCAGCTCTCGACTAGCGGGGGATTACGAGCAGTACTTC. J is TRBJ2-7 and V is TRBV7-2; 12 nucleotides line up with TRBD2. V shed 4 bases, J shed 4 bases, and the junction held 5 bases outside the gene matches. CDR1 is SGHTA, CDR2 FQGNSA, per germline. The CDR3 consists of 15 residues.

This clonotype occurred a few times. Mismatch with germline at one junction end may stem from a read error. The rearrangement links TRBV7-9 to TRBJ1-1; D gene unclear. The germline V gene encodes CDR1 SEHNR and CDR2 FQNEAQ (reference sequence). This CDR3 is 13 amino acids long. The CDR3 DNA follows: TGTGCCAGCAGCTCCCATGCGAACACTGAGGCTTTCTTT. Amino acids: CASSSHANTEAFF. Variable domain in full (rest from reference TRBV7-9 and TRBJ1-1): DTGVSQNPRHKITKRGQNVTFRCDPISEHNRLYWYRQTLGQGPEFLTYFQNEAQLEKSRLLSDRFSAERPKGSFSTLEIQRTEQGDSAMYLCASSSHANTEAFFGQGTRLTVV.

The chain has TRBV28 and TRBJ1-2; no firm D call. This CDR3 region has 13 residues. CDR1 and CDR2 (germline): MDHEN, SYDVKM. The ends were cut back, 4 bases at V and 8 bases at J, with 14 bases in the middle. Written as DNA, the CDR3 is TGTGCCAGCAGTTCCCTATACACGGGGGGCTACACCTTC. Protein product: CASSSLYTGGYTF.

This clonotype came up many times. The chain has TRBV29-1 and TRBJ2-7, with D uncertain. CDR3 length equals 12 residues. V was pared by 2 bases and J by 5 bases, with 10 bases between. Germline-derived CDR1 and CDR2 are SQVTM and ANQGSEA. This chain's CDR3 is CSVELRADEQYF. CDR3 DNA: TGCAGCGTTGAACTTAGGGCCGACGAGCAGTACTTC.

This clonotype came up once. The junction does not match germline at one end; this may be a read error. The chain combines TRBV15 with TRBJ1-5; unclear D gene. The CDR3 length is 12 residues. Germline lookup yields CDR1 LNHNV and CDR2 YYDKDF (reference sequence). CDR3 nucleotide sequence: TGTGCCACCAACAGAGATGTGGGGCCCCAGCATTTT. Amino acid sequence: CATNRDVGPQHF.

This clonotype was observed a handful of times. V and J are TRBV7-9 and TRBJ2-3, with 7 bases aligning to TRBD1. Trimming took 5 bases from V and 3 from J; bases not matched to a gene: 8. This CDR3 spans 15 amino acids. Germline V CDR1 and CDR2: SEHNR, FQNEAQ (reference sequence). The CDR3 DNA is TGTGCCAGCAGCGACCGGGGACAGTCAACAGATACGCAGTATTTT. It is translated as CASSDRGQSTDTQYF.

The chain uses TRBV11-2 and TRBJ2-1; D perhaps matches TRBD1 (5 bases). The CDR3 totals 13 residues. The germline gives CDR1 SGHAT, CDR2 FQNNGV. The germline V and J ends were trimmed by 7 bases and 6 bases, with 13 bases remaining between them. This CDR3 is CASMGPASNEQFF. CDR3 DNA: TGTGCCAGCATGGGGCCGGCGAGCAATGAGCAGTTCTTC.

In its sample, this clonotype was seen a few times. The chain has TRBV15 and TRBJ2-4, with 8 bases matching TRBD1. Germline-derived CDR1 and CDR2 are LNHNV and YYDKDF (reference sequence). The V gene end was trimmed by 5 bases and the J gene end by 6 bases; junction bases not matched to a gene: 9. The CDR3 spans 15 residues. CDR3 amino acids: CATSGLGQGRNIQYF. DNA of the CDR3: TGTGCCACCAGCGGATTAGGACAGGGTAGAAACATTCAGTACTTC.

This chain uses TRBV7-2 with TRBJ2-1; D unresolved. V was trimmed by 7 bases and J by 4 bases, leaving 11 bases between them. From germline, CDR1 is SGHTA and CDR2 FQGNSA. The CDR3 runs 13 residues. The CDR3 coding sequence is TGTGCCAGCAACCTTGGGCAGTACAATGAGCAGTTCTTC. Translating it yields CASNLGQYNEQFF.

This clonotype was counted at least ten times. The V and J genes are TRBV4-3 and TRBJ2-5, with unresolved D. CDR1 LGHNA and CDR2 YSLEER come from the germline V gene. CDR3 length: 13 amino acids. V shed 0 bases and J shed 5 bases, with 7 bases lying between them. CDR3 nucleotides: TGCGCCAGCAGCCAAGACATTCGGGAGACCCAGTACTTC. This gives the protein CASSQDIRETQYF.

This clonotype appeared many times. The chain recombines TRBV10-3 with TRBJ2-6; 7 positions agree with TRBD1. Germline loops: CDR1 ENHRY, CDR2 SYGVKD. This CDR3 is 16 amino acids long. The V and J ends lost 3 bases and 1 base, in that order; junction bases with no gene match: 3. CDR3 DNA: TGTGCCATCAGTGACCCGACAGGGTCTGGGGCCAACGTCCTGACTTTC. This encodes CAISDPTGSGANVLTF.

This clonotype was seen repeatedly, ten times or more. The chain combines TRBV7-9 with TRBJ2-7; 8 nucleotides line up with TRBD1. Unmatched junction bases numbered 5, after V lost 4 bases and J lost 3 bases. Germline V gene lookup returns CDR1 SEHNR and CDR2 FQNEAQ (reference sequence). CDR3 length equals 14 residues. The CDR3 region has the DNA TGTGCCAGCAGCTCCCGGGACAGGAGCTACGAGCAGTACTTC. Encoded protein: CASSSRDRSYEQYF.

This chain uses TRBV7-2 with TRBJ1-6; D gene unclear. The CDR3 sequence is 18 residues long. CDR1 SGHTA and CDR2 FQGNSA come from the germline V gene. Trimming left V 2 bases short and J 7 bases short, with 21 bases between. CDR3: CASSLQLQLAVQNSPLHF. The CDR3 DNA is TGTGCCAGCAGCTTACAGTTGCAGCTGGCCGTCCAAAATTCACCCCTCCACTTT. Looking up the rest from reference TRBV7-2 and TRBJ1-6 gives the full variable domain: GAGVSQSPSNKVTEKGKDVELRCDPISGHTALYWYRQSLGQGLEFLIYFQGNSAPDKSGLPSDRFSAERTGGSVSTLTIQRTQQEDSAVYLCASSLQLQLAVQNSPLHFGNGTRLTVT.

V and J are TRBV19 and TRBJ2-1; D might be TRBD1 (5 bases). The CDR3 contains 13 residues. Between the trimmed V and J ends, which lost 2 bases and 10 bases, there was a span of 12 bases. The germline CDR1 and CDR2 sequences are LNHDA and SQIVND (reference sequence). This CDR3 reads CASSIRGLYEQFF. The CDR3 nucleotides are TGTGCCAGTAGTATAAGGGGTTTATACGAGCAGTTCTTC.

The chain joins TRBV10-3 to TRBJ1-2; D may be TRBD1 (5 bases). The length of the CDR3 is 15 residues. The V gene's germline CDR1 is ENHRY and CDR2 SYGVKD. V dropped 0 bases and J dropped 4 bases, with 12 bases sitting between them. DNA of the CDR3: TGTGCCATCAGTGAGTCACCGGGACGGGGCTATGGCTACACCTTC. Translation gives CAISESPGRGYGYTF.

A note on this clonotype: The CDR3 does not close with the conserved phenylalanine or tryptophan, likely indicating a read error. The V gene is TRBV4-3, the J gene TRBJ2-7, with 9 nucleotides matching TRBD2. V shed 0 bases and J 10 bases; nucleotides not matched to a gene: 13. The CDR3 contains 16 residues. Germline V gene data show CDR1 as LGHNA and CDR2 as YSLEER. In DNA, the CDR3 is TGCGCCAGCAGCCAAGAAGCGGGGGGCCCCCATGGGGACCAGTACTTA. This codes for CASSQEAGGPHGDQYL.

The rearrangement uses TRBV6-2 or TRBV6-3 and TRBJ2-7, with a weak D call TRBD2 (6 bases). CDR3 size: 15 residues. Germline assignment: CDR1 MNHEY and CDR2 SVGEGT. V lost 6 bases, J lost 3 bases, and 18 bases lay in between. In DNA form, the CDR3 reads TGTGCCAGCAGGACCGCCGGGAGTCAGCACTACGAGCAGTACTTC. This sequence encodes CASRTAGSQHYEQYF.

This clonotype occurred once. The chain links TRBV15 to TRBJ1-5; 7 bases align to TRBD1. The CDR3 sequence is 15 residues long. V gave up 0 bases and J gave up 11 bases; unmatched junction bases: 10. Germline CDR1 reads LNHNV; CDR2 reads YYDKDF (reference sequence). CDR3: CATSRDREGAWAQHF. For the CDR3, the DNA is TGTGCCACCAGCAGAGATCGAGAGGGGGCATGGGCCCAGCATTTT.

This clonotype came up a few times. CDR3 DNA sequence: TGTGCCAGCAGTTACTCGCGGCAAACTAACTATGGCTACACCTTC. Protein sequence: CASSYSRQTNYGYTF. The V and J genes are TRBV6-5 and TRBJ1-2; no firm D call. With 0 bases removed from V and 0 bases from J, the gap between germline ends came to 8 bases. CDR3 size: 15 residues. Germline V CDR1 and CDR2: MNHEY, SVGAGI.

The table lists this clonotype with a few counts. The V and J genes are TRBV29-1 and TRBJ2-5; tentatively, D is TRBD2 (5 bases). The ends were cut back, 4 bases at V and 3 bases at J, with 15 bases in the middle. CDR1 SQVTM and CDR2 ANQGSEA come from the germline V gene. The CDR3 has 14 amino acids. CDR3 region: CSVGRLRIEETQYF. CDR3 DNA: TGCAGCGTTGGGAGGCTAAGAATTGAAGAGACCCAGTACTTC.

The chain employs TRBV29-1 and TRBJ1-1, with a possible D match to TRBD1 (5 bases). V was clipped by 6 bases and J by 4 bases, with 12 bases between them. Germline CDR1 reads SQVTM; CDR2 reads ANQGSEA. The CDR3 runs 12 residues. In DNA form, the CDR3 reads TGCAGCGTGCAAGGAAGGGGCACTGAAGCTTTCTTT. This sequence encodes CSVQGRGTEAFF.

V usage is TRBV7-3 and J usage is TRBJ1-2, with 10 bases that match TRBD1. The CDR3 covers 20 residues. The V and J ends lost 5 bases and 4 bases, in that order; junction bases with no gene match: 22. Germline V gene sequence: CDR1 SGHTA, CDR2 FQGTGA. The CDR3 DNA sequence: TGTGCCAGCAGCGCCTCGGGGACAGGGGCCCTTATGTCCAATACCTATGGCTACACCTTC. Residues: CASSASGTGALMSNTYGYTF.

This clonotype was counted once. The V call is TRBV3-1, the J call TRBJ1-1; D is perhaps TRBD1 (5 bases). Germline lookup yields CDR1 LGHDT and CDR2 YNNKEL (reference sequence). Trimming took 3 bases from V and 4 from J, leaving 12 bases between them. The length of the CDR3 is 14 residues. CDR3 DNA: TGTGCCAGCAGCCAGGGCGGCGGGGCCACTGAAGCTTTCTTT. Its protein product is CASSQGGGATEAFF.

The sample holds a few counts of this clonotype. The chain links TRBV27 to TRBJ2-6, with D hard to call. V lost 3 bases and J lost 4, with 7 bases in between. Germline V gene lookup returns CDR1 MNHEY and CDR2 SMNVEV (reference sequence). The length of the CDR3 is 14 residues. CDR3 DNA: TGTGCCAGCAGTTTTTCGTGGGGGGCCAACGTCCTGACTTTC. It is translated as CASSFSWGANVLTF.

The count of this clonotype is one. The J gene is TRBJ1-6, the V gene TRBV12-3 or TRBV12-4, with TRBD1 matching over 7 bases. The CDR3 has 17 residues. V was clipped by 6 bases and J by 5 bases; unmatched bases: 13. This chain's CDR3 is CASSIDQGGSDNSPLHF. The DNA of the CDR3 is TGTGCCAGCAGCATAGACCAGGGGGGCTCGGATAATTCACCCCTCCACTTT.

As for this clonotype: At one end, the junction sequence differs from germline, possibly due to a read error. This CDR3 is CASSPEVRGAEAFF. The CDR3 nucleotides are TGTGCCAGCTCACCGGAGGTTAGGGGCGCTGAGGCTTTCTTT. This chain joins TRBV18 and TRBJ1-1, with D perhaps TRBD1 (5 bases). Germline V gene sequence: CDR1 KGHSH, CDR2 LQKENI. This CDR3 spans 14 amino acids. Combining the CDR3 with reference TRBV18 and TRBJ1-1 gives the whole variable domain NAGVMQNPRHLVRRRGQEARLRCSPMKGHSHVYWYRQLPEEGLKFMVYLQKENIIDESGMPKERFSAEFPKEGPSILRIQQVVRGDSAAYFCASSPEVRGAEAFFGQGTRLTVV.